What follows are 27 T cell receptor beta chains derived from one specimen sequenced in a study of T-cell reconstitution after alpha-beta-depleted transplantation in children. Preparation of the TCRbeta library was carried out with unique molecular identifiers. MiXCR, run by TCRdb on the PCR reads, gives a single entry per CDR3 protein. The sample carries fewer than 550,000 distinct CDR3 sequences, around 10% recorded once. The input for sequencing was PBMCs, mostly from graft donor cells, taken 180 days after TCRalphabeta/CD19-depleted stem cell transplant. These receptors all stem from a female patient aged 2-9 years who had a stem cell transplant for aplastic anemia, so the T cells may come from the graft donor.

At least ten counts were recorded for this clonotype. The rearrangement joins TRBV7-6 to TRBJ2-5, with TRBD2 matching 14 bases. CDR1 is SGHVS and CDR2 is FNYEAQ in the germline V gene. This CDR3 is built from 16 residues. V was pared by 5 bases and J by 5 bases, with 7 bases of the junction left unmatched. CDR3 amino acids: CASSPRLAGGRETQYF. The CDR3 nucleotides are TGTGCCAGCAGCCCCAGACTAGCGGGGGGGCGGGAGACCCAGTACTTC.

There are a few counts of this clonotype. This CDR3 is CASSQDNTGNSPLHF. The CDR3 DNA is TGCGCCAGCAGCCAAGATAATACGGGGAATTCACCCCTCCACTTT. The chain employs TRBV4-3 and TRBJ1-6; D is unclear. V was shortened by 0 bases and J by 7 bases, with 10 bases between the two germline ends. The CDR3 loop spans 15 amino acids. CDR1 is LGHNA and CDR2 is YSLEER in the germline V gene.

This clonotype was seen more than once but under ten times. The chain is built from TRBV5-5 and TRBJ1-5, with D possibly matching TRBD1 (5 bases). This CDR3 comprises 14 residues. Trimming cost V 1 base and J 7 bases, with 12 bases left between them. Germline CDR1 and CDR2: SGHKS and YYEKEE (reference sequence). The CDR3 nucleotides are TGTGCCAGCAGCTTGATAGCCAGGGAACAGCCCCAGCATTTT. The encoded protein is CASSLIAREQPQHF.

The V call is TRBV7-9, the J call TRBJ1-1; no clear D. This CDR3 contains 16 residues. CDR1 is SEHNR and CDR2 is FQNEAQ in the germline V gene (reference sequence). V was clipped by 6 bases and J by 1 base, with 18 bases between them. CDR3 amino acids: CASSPWRRRPNTEAFF. In DNA, the CDR3 is TGTGCCAGCAGTCCTTGGAGGAGGAGACCGAACACTGAAGCTTTCTTT.

Notes on this clonotype: Likely a read error: the CDR3 ends without its conserved phenylalanine or tryptophan. The CDR3 coding sequence is TGTGCCAGCAGTCCCCCGGGCTACACCTTG. Translated, it gives CASSPPGYTL. The chain carries TRBV12-3 or TRBV12-4 and TRBJ1-2; no clear D. The CDR3 has 10 amino acids. V was shortened by 5 bases and J by 8 bases, with 6 bases between the two germline ends.

A few counts support this clonotype. This sequence joins TRBV7-2 and TRBJ2-5; D not resolved. The CDR3 length is 15 residues. Looked up from germline, CDR1 is SGHTA and CDR2 is FQGNSA. V was shortened by 5 bases and J by 5 bases, with 18 bases between the two germline ends. This chain's CDR3 is CASSHLPALGETQYF. In nucleotides, the CDR3 is TGTGCCAGCAGCCACCTACCCGCATTGGGGGAGACCCAGTACTTC.

A few counts support this clonotype. V and J are TRBV24-1 and TRBJ2-2; 9 bases map to TRBD2. There are 14 residues in the CDR3. CDR1 and CDR2 from the germline V gene are KGHDR and SFDVKD. J gave up 6 bases and V 9 bases, and 7 bases lay outside the gene matches. CDR3 coding DNA: TGTGCCACCGGGAATAGCGGGAGAGCCGGGGAGCTGTTTTTT. The encoded protein is CATGNSGRAGELFF.

This clonotype was seen a handful of times. The chain employs TRBV28 and TRBJ1-1; weak D call: TRBD1 (6 bases). The CDR3 runs to 15 residues. Deletions cut 4 bases from V and 4 bases from J, with 16 bases between. Germline-derived CDR1 and CDR2 are MDHEN and SYDVKM. CDR3 residues: CASSSLTGTLTEAFF. DNA of the CDR3: TGTGCCAGCAGTTCTCTCACCGGGACACTCACTGAAGCTTTCTTT.

V gene TRBV28 combines with J gene TRBJ2-3, with D unresolved. The CDR3 consists of 13 residues. Per germline, CDR1 MDHEN and CDR2 SYDVKM. The ends were cut back, 6 bases at V and 7 bases at J, with 14 bases in the middle. The CDR3 here is CASRHAPGYTQYF. In DNA, the CDR3 is TGTGCCAGCAGACACGCCCCGGGTTATACGCAGTATTTT.

The chain employs TRBV11-2 and TRBJ2-1; 9 bases map to TRBD2. This CDR3 comprises 15 residues. Trimming took 5 bases from V and 6 from J; bases not matched to a gene: 8. CDR1 is SGHAT, CDR2 FQNNGV, per germline. CDR3 residues: CASSPLTAGGNEQFF. The CDR3 nucleotides are TGTGCCAGCAGCCCGTTGACAGCGGGAGGCAATGAGCAGTTCTTC.

The table lists this clonotype with a few counts. This rearrangement joins TRBV21-1 to TRBJ1-5; TRBD1 is the table's D call, not checked against the DNA. TRBV21-1 is a pseudogene. The CDR3 loop spans 16 amino acids. The CDR3 protein is CASSKAPGTSNQPQHF. In DNA form, the CDR3 reads TGTGCCAGCAGCAAAGCCCCCGGCACTAGCAATCAGCCCCAGCATTTT.

V gene TRBV20-1 combines with J gene TRBJ2-2; D possibly uses TRBD1 or TRBD2 (5 bases each). The germline V gene has CDR1 DFQATT and CDR2 SNEGSKA (reference sequence). The length of the CDR3 is 14 residues. V was shortened by 5 bases and J by 3 bases, with 13 bases between the two germline ends. The CDR3 reads CSASRDRDTGELFF. CDR3 DNA: TGCAGTGCTTCCCGGGACCGAGACACCGGGGAGCTGTTTTTT.

This chain links TRBV9 with TRBJ2-7; 8 bases map to TRBD1. Germline V CDR1 and CDR2: SGDLS, YYNGEE. Germline trimming cut 4 bases from V and 5 bases from J; bases unmatched to any gene: 8. The CDR3 sequence is 14 residues long. The CDR3 loop reads CASSRTGGYHEQYF. The CDR3 nucleotides read TGTGCCAGCAGCCGAACAGGGGGTTATCACGAGCAGTACTTC.

This clonotype was observed a handful of times. This sequence joins TRBV25-1 and TRBJ2-2; TRBD1 might be the D (5 bases). Germline assignment: CDR1 MGHDK and CDR2 SYGVNS. Trimming shortened V by 1 base and J by 0 bases, and 9 bases separated the two germline ends. This CDR3 has 16 residues. CDR3 DNA: TGTGCCAGCAGTGAATTAGGGGAAACGAACACCGGGGAGCTGTTTTTT. It is translated as CASSELGETNTGELFF.

The CDR3 spells CASSRSGSPYNEQFF. DNA for the CDR3: TGTGCCAGCAGTCGGAGCGGGAGTCCCTACAATGAGCAGTTCTTC. The genes are TRBV28 and TRBJ2-1; 8 bases are a match to TRBD2. This CDR3 region has 15 residues. V lost 5 bases, J lost 2 bases, and 5 bases stayed unmatched. Per the germline V gene, CDR1 is MDHEN and CDR2 is SYDVKM.

The V and J genes are TRBV7-2 and TRBJ2-1; 7 bases agree with TRBD2. Germline CDR1 reads SGHTA; CDR2 reads FQGNSA. V was pared by 1 base and J by 5 bases, with 8 bases of the junction left unmatched. The CDR3 loop spans 16 amino acids. The CDR3 loop is CASSLVEGGPHNEQFF. DNA of the CDR3: TGTGCCAGCAGCTTAGTGGAGGGAGGGCCCCACAATGAGCAGTTCTTC.

This clonotype was detected ten times or more. The chain combines TRBV10-3 with TRBJ2-7, with 7 bases aligning to TRBD1. The CDR3 covers 11 residues. Germline V gene sequence: CDR1 ENHRY, CDR2 SYGVKD. J gave up 2 bases and V 10 bases, and 2 bases lay outside the gene matches. CDR3 amino acids: CATGTAYEQYV. The CDR3 bases are TGTGCCACCGGGACAGCCTACGAGCAGTACGTC.

The DNA for the CDR3 is TGCAGTGTTCGTGTTATTGGCCAAGAGACCCAGTACTTC. This encodes CSVRVIGQETQYF. The chain is built from TRBV20-1 and TRBJ2-5; D gene uncertain. Deletions cut 7 bases from V and 1 base from J, with 13 bases between. This CDR3 region has 13 residues. The germline gives CDR1 DFQATT, CDR2 SNEGSKA (reference sequence).

In its sample, this clonotype was seen many times. The chain employs TRBV9 and TRBJ1-1; D is possibly TRBD1 (6 bases). The germline V and J ends were trimmed by 3 bases and 2 bases, with 14 bases remaining between them. Germline CDR1 SGDLS, CDR2 YYNGEE. The CDR3 extends over 15 amino acids. CDR3 sequence reads: CASSAQGQLNTEAFF. The CDR3 DNA follows: TGTGCCAGCAGCGCCCAAGGACAGCTAAACACTGAAGCTTTCTTT.

This clonotype has more than one count but fewer than ten. The J gene is TRBJ2-7, the V gene TRBV25-1; 9 positions agree with TRBD1. This CDR3 has 15 residues. Germline V gene lookup returns CDR1 MGHDK and CDR2 SYGVNS. With 2 bases clipped from V and 5 bases from J, the junction kept 7 bases outside the gene matches. The CDR3 region is CASSEGGTGSDEQYF. As DNA, the CDR3 is TGTGCCAGCAGTGAAGGGGGGACAGGGTCGGACGAGCAGTACTTC.

The V gene is TRBV5-6, the J gene TRBJ2-5, with 8 bases identical to TRBD2. Trimming at V came to 4 bases and at J to 6 bases, leaving 11 bases not matched to a gene. The V gene's germline CDR1 is SGHDT and CDR2 YYEEEE. This CDR3 has 15 residues. The CDR3 DNA follows: TGTGCCAGCAGCCGGGCGGGGGGAGACGGGAAGACCCAGTACTTC. The encoded protein is CASSRAGGDGKTQYF.

This clonotype turned up a few times. The V call is TRBV7-7, the J call TRBJ2-1, with D possibly matching TRBD1 (5 bases). The CDR3 length is 13 residues. The germline V gene has CDR1 SSHAT and CDR2 FNYEAQ (reference sequence). V gave up 5 bases and J gave up 6 bases, with 11 bases separating them. The CDR3 protein is CASSDRQSNEQFF. DNA of the CDR3: TGTGCCAGCAGCGATAGACAGAGCAATGAGCAGTTCTTC.

The table lists this clonotype with many counts. The CDR3 DNA reads as TGTGCCAGCAGCTTGGTTCCGACCGGCTCTGGGGCCAACGTCCTGACTTTC. Translating it yields CASSLVPTGSGANVLTF. The V and J genes are TRBV5-4 and TRBJ2-6; D unclear. Trimming removed 0 bases from V and 0 bases from J, with 10 bases in between. CDR3 length equals 17 residues. Germline V gives CDR1 SGHNT, CDR2 YYREEE (reference sequence).

The V call is TRBV6-5, the J call TRBJ1-2, with D unresolved. Germline CDR1 MNHEY, CDR2 SVGAGI. Trimming stripped 0 bases from V and 0 bases from J, with 8 bases between. This CDR3 has 15 residues. This CDR3 reads CASSYSWGANYGYTF. The CDR3 DNA is TGTGCCAGCAGTTACTCCTGGGGAGCTAACTATGGCTACACCTTC.

The chain employs TRBV20-1 and TRBJ2-3; 9 bases align to TRBD2. Germline V CDR1 and CDR2: DFQATT, SNEGSKA (reference sequence). V trimming: 3 bases; J trimming: 0 bases; junction bases outside the gene matches: 7. There are 16 residues in the CDR3. The CDR3 nucleotides are TGCAGTGCTAGCCAGTGGACTAGCGACAGCACAGATACGCAGTATTTT. Translating it yields CSASQWTSDSTDTQYF.

This clonotype showed up many times. V is TRBV11-2 and J is TRBJ2-3, with 10 bases aligning to TRBD2. Trimming cost V 5 bases and J 0 bases; bases outside gene matches: 11. This CDR3 comprises 18 residues. CDR1 SGHAT and CDR2 FQNNGV come from the germline V gene. In nucleotides, the CDR3 is TGTGCCAGCAGCCACAAAGCCGGGACTAGCGCTAGCACAGATACGCAGTATTTT. Its protein is CASSHKAGTSASTDTQYF.

The V gene is TRBV5-1, the J gene TRBJ2-3; no firm D call. Trimming cost V 5 bases and J 0 bases, with 10 bases left between them. Germline V gene data show CDR1 as SGHRS and CDR2 as YFSETQ. The CDR3 sequence is 14 residues long. CDR3 region: CASRVGSSTDTQYF. The DNA of the CDR3 is TGCGCCAGCAGGGTGGGAAGTAGCACAGATACGCAGTATTTT.